This TCR beta chain originates from a study of T cells in Graves' hyperthyroidism and ophthalmopathy. RNA transcripts yielded amplified TCR beta CDR3 regions. A first-round RT-PCR of the TCR CDR3 used the HTBI primer set. TCRdb independently ran MiXCR on the multiplex PCR reads; one entry per CDR3 protein. This sample yields 330,000 or so distinct CDR3 sequences, of which roughly 18% are seen a single time; roughly 16% belongs to the top ten. CDR3 length equals 14 residues. Germline V lookup: CDR1 KGHDR, CDR2 SFDVKD. The germline V and J ends were trimmed by 5 bases and 3 bases, with 10 bases remaining between them. The count of this clonotype is one.

Sequences were obtained from blood. The chain has TRBV24-1 and TRBJ1-5; D perhaps matches TRBD1 (6 bases). This TCR was recovered from a middle-aged woman with Graves' ophthalmopathy. The CDR3 nucleotides are TGTGCCACCAGTGCCACAGGGAACAATCAGCCCCAGCATTTT. Translating gives CATSATGNNQPQHF.